This T cell receptor beta chain appears in the sequencing data of a study of T cells after yellow fever vaccination (dated by TCRdb to the late 2010s). Regarding the study in general: Libraries from fractions with low cell numbers were prepared with the SMART-Seq v4 Ultra Low Input RNA kit. To follow T-cell clones before and after both primary and booster YFV17D yellow fever vaccination, bulk TCR alpha and beta repertoires underwent longitudinal sequencing. The cohort comprised two healthy male donors, one aged 18 to 30 and one aged 30 to 40 years. Blood was drawn at multiple timepoints before and after primary and secondary immunization, with bulk PBMC replicates and cell subsets isolated. Overall results and qualifications from the work: Compared with the primary T-cell response, the secondary T-cell response was weaker but faster, peaking on day 5 rather than day 15. A small fraction of clonotypes showed up in both the CD4 and CD8 compartments, probably as a result of convergent recombination. Most clones expanded after primary vaccination (around 96% of CD4 and approximately 86% of CD8) were re-detected after the booster, suggesting that broad memory maintenance occurred. Because only two donors were included in the study, the extent to which the findings can be generalized is limited. FACS-sorted repertoires could contain abundant contaminating clonotypes from the bulk population, so computational filtering was required.

This clonotype occurred a few times. No antigen is known for it. Within one base of it there is no much larger clone, and no base qualities were kept. Interpreted using the paper, the treatment or condition label stands for: live attenuated yellow fever vaccine strain. PBMCs were isolated from peripheral blood using a standard Ficoll-Paque protocol. Dynabeads CD4 and CD8 positive selection kits were used to isolate the CD4 and CD8 T-cell fractions. RNA was extracted with TriZol from bulk PBMCs, CD4 and CD8 fractions, and dextramer-positive and dextramer-negative fractions. Its CDR3 holds 17 amino acids, cysteine through phenylalanine. Left in the record is the CDR3 DNA by itself, 51 bases read in frame from the first base. V is cut by 0 bases and J by 3 bases, and the space between the germline ends is 17 bases. Reading the germline V gene (reference sequence) gives CDR1 SEHNR and CDR2 FQNEAQ. Sequencer: Illumina NovaSeq 6000. TCR cDNA was synthesized by 5'RACE template switching, which introduced a universal primer site and unique molecular identifiers. Priming for cDNA synthesis came from both the TCR alpha and TCR beta constant segments. Library amplification used two PCR steps, and the second PCR step added sample barcodes and sequencing adapters. Libraries were sequenced on Illumina HiSeq 2500 (2x100 bp) or NovaSeq (2x150 bp). Regarding the original processing steps: MIGEC handled demultiplexing of reads and collapsing into UMI consensus sequences, while MiXCR performed V(D)J alignment. Using edgeR on replicate PBMC samples, clonotypes were called vaccine-responding if FDR was below 0.01 and the log2 fold change was above 5 up to day 15. CD4 or CD8 identity was assigned to each bulk clonotype according to whether the clonotype was present at higher abundance in the sequenced CD4 repertoire or the sequenced CD8 repertoire. TCRdb applied fastp at Q25 and MiXCR to the public reads, then kept only in-frame beta chains. One record per CDR3 amino acid sequence lists the most common genes and DNA. TCRdb, rather than the study authors, made the V and J calls. This sample has approximately 250,000 distinct CDR3 sequences in its table, and around 5.3% of those were observed once. Together, the top ten hold around 3.3% of the sample.

The TCR was taken from a man aged 18 to 35 who received the YFV17D yellow fever vaccine. The chain is encoded by TRBV7-9 joined to TRBJ1-1, with the D gene not clear enough to name. Sequenced material: CD4+ T cells sorted from PBMCs, taken on the day of the yellow fever booster vaccination. At the DNA level, the sequence is TGTGCCAGCAGCTTAGCGAAGGGAAGCCGACGGGACACTGAAGCTTTCTTT. The encoded protein is CASSLAKGSRRDTEAFF.